By proportion, the clone carrying this TCR beta chain is medium-sized. The ends were cut back, 0 bases at V and 2 bases at J, with 10 bases in the middle. CDR3 length equals 15 residues. CDR1 and CDR2 (germline): MRHNA, SNTAGT. Clones were sequenced by immunoSEQ multiplex PCR, and TCRdb holds only the in-frame ones, with some missing. The table has around 29,000 clones, over 65% seen once. The sample is drawn from a study of T cell changes during pregnancy in multiple sclerosis. Sequenced material: CD8+ T cells from peripheral blood mononuclear cells, taken after pregnancy. This TCR was recovered from a female donor with multiple sclerosis, enrolled in a pregnancy study. This chain uses TRBV6-4 with TRBJ1-1; D ambiguous. This chain's CDR3 is CASSDSPEGNTEAFF. The CDR3 bases are TGTGCCAGCAGTGACTCCCCGGAGGGAAACACTGAAGCTTTCTTT.